This entry features one T cell receptor beta chain sequence. Its antigen is not known. The data originate from a study of cytotoxic CD8 clonotypes in ibrutinib-treated CLL. Overall study: Roughly 10 relapsed/refractory, roughly 15 treatment-naive; under 18 IGHV unmutated. Overall study results and limits: Public clonotypes, rarely seen, contracted or held steady on treatment.

Sequenced by immunoSEQ multiplex PCR; TCRdb stores in-frame clones only, minus some. The sample shows 25,000 to 30,000 clones, about 70% of them seen only once. Per the germline V gene, CDR1 is SGHRS and CDR2 is YFSETQ. This CDR3 is built from 15 residues. Trimming took 1 base from V and 0 from J, leaving 10 bases between them. The sequence came from a human donor with chronic lymphocytic leukemia. V usage is TRBV5-1 and J usage is TRBJ1-1; TRBD1 might be the D (5 bases). Here the sequenced sample was PBMCs, taken after 36 months of ibrutinib treatment. In nucleotides, the CDR3 is TGCGCCAGCAGCTTGATTGGGGCAGTGAACACTGAAGCTTTCTTT. Translation gives CASSLIGAVNTEAFF.